The clone carrying this T cell receptor delta chain was observed a handful of times. Its antigen is unidentified. This is likely an artifact of a read error, given a far larger clone one base away. Other DNA sequences within the sample encode an identical CDR3. TCRdb processed the multiplex PCR reads again with the CATT caller. The sample shows 80,000 to 95,000 delta-chain clones, roughly 1.4% of them seen only once. Germline V gene sequence: CDR1 GEAIGNYY, CDR2 EKD. The CDR3 contains 18 residues. The V and J ends lost 3 bases and 0 bases, in that order; junction bases with no gene match: 15. Bulk repertoires came from Vgamma9/Vdelta2+ or Vdelta2-negative gammadelta T cells flow-sorted from PBMC. The data derive from a study of γδ T cells in repeated Plasmodium falciparum infection. Study-level information: Malaria-naive adults were infected with P. falciparum NF54 four times over roughly 600 days. Each infection was followed by sampling at 21 days, plus baseline and some pre-infection draws.

General study findings and limits: In Vdelta2-negative, largely Vdelta1+, gammadelta repertoires, repeated controlled infections appeared to drive clonal selection waves.

The sequenced sample was gamma-delta T cells from blood. The TCR was taken from a pool of human donors (malaria-infected and uninfected, not separated). The chain couples TRDV2 to TRDJ1, with 7 bases fitting TRDD3. The J gene, not given by TCRdb, was assigned here from a germline match of the nucleotide sequence. In DNA, the CDR3 is TGTGCCTGTGACTCCTTGGGGGACGTAACTCTGTACACCGATAAACTCATCTTT. Translated, it gives CACDSLGDVTLYTDKLIF.